This T cell receptor beta chain was captured in a study of T cells in Graves' hyperthyroidism and ophthalmopathy. Researchers amplified the TCR beta CDR3 regions from RNA transcripts. The study used the HTBI primer set for a first-round RT-PCR of the TCR CDR3. From the multiplex PCR reads, TCRdb called clonotypes with MiXCR, one entry per CDR3 protein. The table lists over 500,000 distinct CDR3 sequences, 14% of them singletons. Trimming stripped 2 bases from V and 5 bases from J, with 21 bases between. Germline V gives CDR1 SQVTM, CDR2 ANQGSEA. The CDR3 sequence is 16 residues long. This clonotype was picked up a small number of times.

This chain joins TRBV29-1 and TRBJ2-5; tentatively, D is TRBD2 (6 bases). Input material: blood. The receptor comes from a woman in her thirties or forties with Graves' hyperthyroidism. As DNA, the CDR3 is TGCAGCGTTGAATCACCGGAGGGTGGGAATAGTGAGACCCAGTACTTC. Translating it yields CSVESPEGGNSETQYF.